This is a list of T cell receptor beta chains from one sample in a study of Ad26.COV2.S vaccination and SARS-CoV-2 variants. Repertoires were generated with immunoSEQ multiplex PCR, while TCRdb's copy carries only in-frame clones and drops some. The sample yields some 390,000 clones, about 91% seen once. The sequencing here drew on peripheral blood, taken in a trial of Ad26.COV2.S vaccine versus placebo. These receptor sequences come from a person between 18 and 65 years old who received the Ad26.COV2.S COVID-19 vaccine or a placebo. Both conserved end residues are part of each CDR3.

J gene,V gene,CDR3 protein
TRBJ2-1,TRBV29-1,CSVVFAGGRSYNEQFF
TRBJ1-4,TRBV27,CASSSPGQGLGEKLFF
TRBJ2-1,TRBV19,CASSRTSSYNEQFF
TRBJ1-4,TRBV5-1,CASSLAGERVEKLFF
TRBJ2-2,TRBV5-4,CASSFSGPITGELFF
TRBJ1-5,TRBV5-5,CASNPGGQNQPQHF
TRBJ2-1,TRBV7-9,CASSLARPGEQFF
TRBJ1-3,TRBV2,CASSDPGTGDGNTIYF
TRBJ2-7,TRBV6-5,CASSWSATGSYEQYF
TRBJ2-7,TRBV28,CASSFGTGAYEQYF
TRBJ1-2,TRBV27,CASGRRNSNYGYTF
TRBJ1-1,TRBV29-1,CSGTGNTEAFF
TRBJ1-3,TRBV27,CASSSTRPGLVESTIYF
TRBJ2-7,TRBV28,CASSLQGNLYEQYF
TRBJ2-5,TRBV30,CAWNFGDRGDQETQYF